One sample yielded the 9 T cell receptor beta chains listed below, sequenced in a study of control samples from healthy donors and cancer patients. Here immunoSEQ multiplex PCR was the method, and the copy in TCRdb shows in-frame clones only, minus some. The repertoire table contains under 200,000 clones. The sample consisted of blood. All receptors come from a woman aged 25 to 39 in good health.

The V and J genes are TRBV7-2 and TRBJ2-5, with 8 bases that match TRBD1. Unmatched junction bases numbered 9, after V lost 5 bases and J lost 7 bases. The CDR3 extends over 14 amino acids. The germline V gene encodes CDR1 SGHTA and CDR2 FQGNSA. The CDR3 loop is CASSKQGVVVTQYF. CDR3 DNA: TGTGCCAGCAGCAAACAGGGGGTAGTAGTGACCCAGTACTTC.

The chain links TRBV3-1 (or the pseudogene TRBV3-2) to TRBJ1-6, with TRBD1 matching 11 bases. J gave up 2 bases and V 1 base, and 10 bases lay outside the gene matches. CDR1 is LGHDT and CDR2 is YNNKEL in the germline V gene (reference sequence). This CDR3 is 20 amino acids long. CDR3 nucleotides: TGTGCCAGCAGCCAAGGGACAGGGGGCCTTACGACCCCCTATAATTCACCCCTCCACTTT. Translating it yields CASSQGTGGLTTPYNSPLHF.

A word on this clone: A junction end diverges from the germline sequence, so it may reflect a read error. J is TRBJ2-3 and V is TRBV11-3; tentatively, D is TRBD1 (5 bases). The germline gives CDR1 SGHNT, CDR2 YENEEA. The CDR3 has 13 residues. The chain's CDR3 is CASSLGQAGSPIF. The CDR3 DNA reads TGTGCCAGCAGCTTAGGGCAGGCAGGGTCGCCCATTTTT.

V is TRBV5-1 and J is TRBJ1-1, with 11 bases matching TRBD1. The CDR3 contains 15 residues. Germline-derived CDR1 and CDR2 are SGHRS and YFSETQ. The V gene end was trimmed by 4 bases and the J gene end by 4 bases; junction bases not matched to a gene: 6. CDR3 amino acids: CASSTSGTGGTEAFF. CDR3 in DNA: TGCGCCAGCAGCACTTCCGGGACAGGGGGCACTGAAGCTTTCTTT.

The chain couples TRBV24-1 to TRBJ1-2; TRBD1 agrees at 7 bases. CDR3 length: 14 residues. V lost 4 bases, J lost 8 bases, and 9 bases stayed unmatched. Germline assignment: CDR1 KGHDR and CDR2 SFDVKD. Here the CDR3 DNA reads TGTGCCACCAGTGAGTCGACAGGGCTGGGAGGCTACACCTTC. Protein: CATSESTGLGGYTF.

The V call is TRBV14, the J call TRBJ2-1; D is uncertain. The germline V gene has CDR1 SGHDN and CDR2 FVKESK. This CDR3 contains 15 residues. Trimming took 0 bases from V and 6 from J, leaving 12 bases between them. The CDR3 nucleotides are TGTGCCAGCAGCCAAGAATGGGCAGTTCCCAATGAGCAGTTCTTC. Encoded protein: CASSQEWAVPNEQFF.

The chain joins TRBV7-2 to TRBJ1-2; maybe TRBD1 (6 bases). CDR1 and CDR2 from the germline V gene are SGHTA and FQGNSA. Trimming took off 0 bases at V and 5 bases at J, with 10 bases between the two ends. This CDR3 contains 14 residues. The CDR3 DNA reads TGTGCCAGCAGCTTAGCTTACCAGGGGTATGGCTACACCTTC. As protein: CASSLAYQGYGYTF.

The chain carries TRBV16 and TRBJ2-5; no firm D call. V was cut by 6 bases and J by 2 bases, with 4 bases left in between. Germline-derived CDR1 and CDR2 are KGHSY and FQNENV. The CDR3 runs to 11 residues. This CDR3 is CASSPQETQYF. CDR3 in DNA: TGTGCCAGCAGTCCACAAGAGACCCAGTACTTC.

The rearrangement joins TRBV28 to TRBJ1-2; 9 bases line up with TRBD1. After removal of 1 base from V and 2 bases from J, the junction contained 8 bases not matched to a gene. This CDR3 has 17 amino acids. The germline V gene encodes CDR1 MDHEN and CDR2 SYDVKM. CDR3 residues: CASSLSGQGKKNYGYTF. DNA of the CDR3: TGTGCCAGCAGTTTATCGGGACAGGGAAAGAAAAACTATGGCTACACCTTC.